The 21 T cell receptor beta chains listed next were all sequenced from one sample in a study of T cells in women clearing cervical HPV infection listed by TCRdb under 2018. Libraries were prepared through the immunoSEQ multiplex PCR assay. The table comes from immuneACCESS by way of TCRdb, which keeps in-frame sequences with V and J called. Part of the clones is missing from these tables; in studies checked, under half for an unresolved V gene and the rest for unknown reasons. For this sample, the table gives some 30,000 clones. Roughly 6.8% of the sample is taken by the ten largest. Sequenced input: blood buffy coat. These receptors originate from a woman aged 18 to 69 with a cervical HPV16 infection that either progressed to CIN3+ or cleared (not recorded which).

About this clone itself: The sequenced fragment ends 3 residues before the CDR3 boundary, so the rest is inferred from the germline J gene. V is TRBV11-1 and J is TRBJ2-1, with a possible D match to TRBD2 (5 bases). V was trimmed by 0 bases and J by 2 bases, leaving 8 bases between them. The germline CDR1 and CDR2 sequences are SGHAT and FQDESV (reference sequence). This CDR3 comprises 15 residues. Incomplete CDR3 DNA: TGTGCCAGCAGCTTAGCCGGGGATCCCTACAATGAG. Its protein product is CASSLAGDPYNE. The whole CDR3 sequence reads CASSLAGDPYNEQFF.

Concerning this clone itself: The read terminates 3 residues ahead of where the CDR3 ends, so the germline J gene completes it. The chain joins TRBV19 to TRBJ1-2, with a weak D call TRBD1 (5 bases). The germline CDR1 and CDR2 sequences are LNHDA and SQIVND (reference sequence). The CDR3 contains 16 residues. CDR3 sequence: CASTSQGLAGVYDYTF. Incomplete CDR3 DNA: TGTGCCAGTACCTCCCAGGGACTAGCGGGAGTTTACGAC.

In regard to this clone: The read falls 3 residues short of the CDR3 end, and the missing part is taken from the germline J gene. The chain joins TRBV10-3 to TRBJ2-5; D is undetermined. The germline V and J ends were trimmed by 4 bases and 1 base, with 7 bases remaining between them. CDR1 and CDR2 (germline): ENHRY, SYGVKD. The CDR3 totals 13 residues. The CDR3 spells CAISATLQETQYF. Incomplete CDR3 DNA: TGTGCCATCAGTGCCACTCTCCAAGAGACC.

On this clone itself: Coverage ceases 3 residues before the CDR3 finishes, and the germline J gene fills in the end. This chain joins TRBV6-1 and TRBJ1-2, with a tentative D call TRBD1 (6 bases). This CDR3 comprises 15 residues. Germline values: CDR1 MNHNS, CDR2 SASEGT. This chain's CDR3 is CASSEATGLEWGYTF. The sequenced part of the CDR3 DNA is TGTGCCAGCAGTGAAGCGACAGGATTAGAGTGGGGC.

To note about this clone: The read halts 3 residues ahead of the CDR3 end, with the missing end drawn from the germline J gene. Other DNA sequences in this sample translate to the same CDR3. V gene TRBV18 combines with J gene TRBJ1-2; 11 bases agree with TRBD1. The germline CDR1 and CDR2 sequences are KGHSH and LQKENI. The CDR3 runs to 16 residues. The CDR3 bases that were read are TGTGCCAGCTCCCCTCGGGACAGGGGGTTCTACAATGAC. Encoded protein: CASSPRDRGFYND. The CDR3, in full, reads CASSPRDRGFYNDYTF.

In the case of this clone: Coverage ceases 3 residues before the CDR3 finishes, and the germline J gene fills in the end. The genes are TRBV29-1 and TRBJ1-2, with D possibly being TRBD1 (6 bases). CDR1 SQVTM and CDR2 ANQGSEA come from the germline V gene. Trimming removed 7 bases at V and 0 bases at J, with 15 bases between. This CDR3 contains 14 residues. The CDR3 region is CSATGQSSNYGYTF. Partial CDR3 DNA: TGCAGCGCAACTGGACAGTCCTCTAACTATGGC.

Comments on this clone: Read coverage stops 3 residues before the CDR3 terminus; the germline J gene supplies the remainder. The rearrangement links TRBV7-9 to TRBJ2-4, with D possibly being TRBD2 (5 bases). The length of the CDR3 is 14 residues. Germline assignment: CDR1 SEHNR and CDR2 FQNEAQ (reference sequence). CDR3 in amino acids: CASSLGSGNYGQYF. The sequenced CDR3 bases are TGTGCCAGCAGCTTAGGGTCGGGGAACTATGGT.

Worth noting for this clone: The CDR3 extends 3 residues past the end of the read, so its final part is completed from the germline J gene. This chain joins TRBV30 and TRBJ2-5; the match to TRBD1 covers 10 bases. Trimming took 5 bases from V and 0 from J; bases not matched to a gene: 6. Germline-derived CDR1 and CDR2 are GTSNPN and SVGIG (reference sequence). This CDR3 is built from 15 residues. The CDR3: CAWRRDRGHQETQYF. Partial CDR3 DNA: TGTGCCTGGCGCCGGGACAGGGGACACCAAGAGACC.

Of note for this clone: The DNA ends 3 residues before the CDR3 does, and the rest of the CDR3 is filled in from the germline J gene. The rearrangement joins TRBV19 to TRBJ2-3; the match to TRBD2 covers 9 bases. The CDR3 has 18 residues. CDR1 and CDR2 from the germline V gene are LNHDA and SQIVND (reference sequence). V was clipped by 3 bases and J by 2 bases; unmatched bases: 12. The sequenced CDR3 bases are TGTGCCAGTAGTATCTTTAGACCTCTAGCGGGACTCACAGATACG. Protein sequence: CASSIFRPLAGLTDT. The CDR3, in full, reads CASSIFRPLAGLTDTQYF.

Regarding this clone: From the germline J gene comes the end of the CDR3, since the read stops 3 residues before it. The chain links TRBV20-1 to TRBJ2-5, with 8 bases lining up with TRBD2. Per the germline V gene, CDR1 is DFQATT and CDR2 is SNEGSKA (reference sequence). The V segment lost 6 bases and the J segment 1 base; nucleotides outside the gene matches: 4. The CDR3 covers 13 residues. The CDR3 DNA, read in part, is TGCAGTGCACGACGGGGGGGCCAAGAGACC. It specifies CSARRGGQET. The full CDR3 is CSARRGGQETQYF.

In the case of this clone: This same CDR3 is encoded by further DNA sequences in the sample. CDR3 bases read: TGTGCCAGCAGCTTCACCGGGACAGCGCAAGAGACC. The encoded protein is CASSFTGTAQET. From start to end, the CDR3 is CASSFTGTAQETQYF. V and J are TRBV11-2 and TRBJ2-5, with 7 bases identical to TRBD1. The read terminates 3 residues before the CDR3 end, so the remaining end is supplied by the germline J gene. V was pared by 3 bases and J by 2 bases, with 6 bases of the junction left unmatched. CDR3 size: 15 residues. Germline V gene sequence: CDR1 SGHAT, CDR2 FQNNGV.

Note on this clone: An end of the junction does not agree with germline; a read error may underlie this. The read ends 3 residues before the CDR3 terminus; that terminus is restored from the germline J gene. The chain recombines TRBV4-2 with TRBJ2-3, with 15 bases aligning to TRBD2. The CDR3 sequence is 17 residues long. CDR1 LGHNA and CDR2 YNFKEQ come from the germline V gene. Partial CDR3 DNA: TGCGCCAGCAGCACCTGGACTAGCGGGAGGGTGGCAGATACG. This translates into CASSTWTSGRVADT. In full, the CDR3 reads CASSTWTSGRVADTQYF.

A remark on this clone: The CDR3 end lies 3 residues beyond the end of the read and is filled in from the germline J gene. This chain links TRBV18 with TRBJ1-2; no reliable D call. Germline CDR1 KGHSH, CDR2 LQKENI. CDR3 length: 15 amino acids. Here the CDR3 reads CASSHGATSTDTYTF. The covered CDR3 bases are TGTGCCAGCTCACACGGAGCCACTAGCACAGATACC. Drawing the rest from reference TRBV18 and TRBJ1-2, the complete variable domain is NAGVMQNPRHLVRRRGQEARLRCSPMKGHSHVYWYRQLPEEGLKFMVYLQKENIIDESGMPKERFSAEFPKEGPSILRIQQVVRGDSAAYFCASSHGATSTDTYTFGSGTRLTVV.

Of note for this clone: The read falls 3 residues short of the CDR3 end, and the missing part is taken from the germline J gene. V and J are TRBV18 and TRBJ1-1; unclear D gene. Germline-derived CDR1 and CDR2 are KGHSH and LQKENI. V gave up 3 bases and J gave up 5 bases, with 22 bases separating them. This CDR3 comprises 17 residues. CDR3: CASSPGGYGERRTEAFF. CDR3 DNA, as far as it was read: TGTGCCAGCTCACCTGGCGGTTACGGCGAACGAAGGACTGAA.

As concerns this clone: The CDR3 end is not reached by the read, which stops 3 residues before it; the germline J gene fills it in. The V call is TRBV7-9, the J call TRBJ2-2; TRBD1 aligns across 8 bases. CDR1 is SEHNR and CDR2 is FQNEAQ in the germline V gene (reference sequence). This CDR3 has 15 amino acids. CDR3 DNA, as far as it was read: TGTGCCAGCAGCCCGCAGGGGGCAGTCAATGAAAAG. Translating it yields CASSPQGAVNEK. The full-length CDR3 reads as CASSPQGAVNEKLFF.

Turning to this clone: The sequenced fragment ends 3 residues before the CDR3 boundary, so the rest is inferred from the germline J gene. The chain carries TRBV19 and TRBJ1-2; 7 bases match TRBD1. Unmatched junction bases numbered 9, after V lost 5 bases and J lost 3 bases. The CDR3 is 15 residues long. The V gene's germline CDR1 is LNHDA and CDR2 SQIVND (reference sequence). The CDR3 here is CASSPRQGSHYGYTF. The sequenced part of the CDR3 DNA is TGTGCCAGTAGTCCCCGACAGGGCTCTCACTATGGC.

A word on this clone: The read stops 3 residues short of the end of the CDR3; the missing end is completed from the germline J gene. The chain carries TRBV7-9 and TRBJ1-2; D unclear. The germline CDR1 and CDR2 sequences are SEHNR and FQNEAQ (reference sequence). The CDR3 is 13 amino acids. The DNA read from the CDR3 is TGTGCCAGCAGCCCAGATGGAAACTACGAC. Its protein is CASSPDGNYD. The whole CDR3 protein reads CASSPDGNYDYTF.

As to this clone: From the germline J gene comes the end of the CDR3, since the read stops 3 residues before it. This chain links TRBV20-1 with TRBJ2-3; weak D call: TRBD2 (5 bases). Trimming took 4 bases from V and 3 from J, leaving 14 bases between them. Germline-derived CDR1 and CDR2 are DFQATT and SNEGSKA (reference sequence). This CDR3 spans 14 amino acids. The CDR3 is CSAKLTSGTDTQYF. CDR3 DNA (partial): TGCAGTGCTAAACTCACCTCGGGGACAGATACG.

Note on this clone: The read finishes 3 residues shy of the CDR3 end, and the germline J gene is used to complete it. The J gene is TRBJ2-1, the V gene TRBV7-9; weak D call: TRBD2 (6 bases). This CDR3 comprises 15 residues. Germline V gene lookup returns CDR1 SEHNR and CDR2 FQNEAQ (reference sequence). Trimming took 3 bases from V and 6 from J, leaving 15 bases between them. This CDR3 reads CASSFFAGTGNEQFF. The covered CDR3 bases are TGTGCCAGCAGCTTTTTCGCGGGGACGGGCAATGAG.

On this clone: The CDR3 end lies 3 residues beyond the end of the read and is filled in from the germline J gene. The rearrangement uses TRBV12-3 or TRBV12-4 and TRBJ1-1; D might be TRBD1 (6 bases). Trimming shortened V by 0 bases and J by 1 base, and 9 bases separated the two germline ends. CDR3 length equals 15 residues. The sequenced part of the CDR3 DNA is TGTGCCAGCAGTTTAGCGGGACAATGGAACACTGAA. It translates to CASSLAGQWNTE. The CDR3 as a whole reads CASSLAGQWNTEAFF.

Details on this clone: The read ends 3 residues before the CDR3 terminus; that terminus is restored from the germline J gene. The rearrangement joins TRBV18 to TRBJ2-1; 7 nucleotides align to TRBD2. CDR1 is KGHSH and CDR2 is LQKENI in the germline V gene. Trimming removed 8 bases from V and 4 bases from J; junction bases left unmatched: 14. The CDR3 spans 16 residues. Incomplete CDR3 DNA: TGTGCCAGCGGCCAACCTAGCGGACTATTGTACAATGAG. Translation gives CASGQPSGLLYNE. The full-length CDR3 reads as CASGQPSGLLYNEQFF.